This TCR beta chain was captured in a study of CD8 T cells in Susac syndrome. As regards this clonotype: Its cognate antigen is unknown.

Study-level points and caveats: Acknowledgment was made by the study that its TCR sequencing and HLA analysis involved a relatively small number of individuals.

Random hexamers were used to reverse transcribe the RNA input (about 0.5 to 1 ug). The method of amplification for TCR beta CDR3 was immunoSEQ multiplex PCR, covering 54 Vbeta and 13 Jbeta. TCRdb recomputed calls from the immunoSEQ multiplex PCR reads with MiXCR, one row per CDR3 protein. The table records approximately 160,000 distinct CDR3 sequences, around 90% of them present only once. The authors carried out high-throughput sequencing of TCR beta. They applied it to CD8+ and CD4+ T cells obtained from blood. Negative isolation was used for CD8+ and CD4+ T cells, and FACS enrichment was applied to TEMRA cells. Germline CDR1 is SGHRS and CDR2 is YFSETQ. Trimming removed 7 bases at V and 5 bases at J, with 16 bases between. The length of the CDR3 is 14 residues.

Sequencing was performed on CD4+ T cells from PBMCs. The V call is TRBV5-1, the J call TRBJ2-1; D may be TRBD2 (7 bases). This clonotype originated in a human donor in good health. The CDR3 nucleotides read TGCGCCAGCCGTTGGGGGGGGCACGACAATGAGCAGTTCTTC. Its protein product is CASRWGGHDNEQFF.